These 13 T cell receptor beta chains came from one sample sequenced in a study of blood T cells in healthy people across ages (dated by TCRdb to the mid-2010s). The library was obtained by 5' RACE. TCRdb lists the instrument as Illumina HiSeq 2500. The second PCR ran for about 6 to 12 cycles and used a J-beta primer mix along with a sample-barcoded 5' primer. The public reads were quality trimmed at Q25 with fastp and then assembled into clones with MiXCR by TCRdb, keeping productive beta chains. Here each entry gathers all rows of one CDR3 protein and keeps the most common genes and DNA. This sample holds 780,000 or so distinct CDR3 sequences; around three fifths were observed only once. Around a quarter of the sample rests with the top ten. Sample: blood. Source of these receptors: a middle-aged man in good health.

This clonotype was found once. The V gene is TRBV20-1, the J gene TRBJ1-5, with D possibly being TRBD1 (6 bases). This CDR3 contains 13 residues. Germline assignment: CDR1 DFQATT and CDR2 SNEGSKA (reference sequence). Deletions cut 3 bases from V and 4 bases from J, with 10 bases between. The CDR3 region is CSASRGRNQPQHF. In DNA form, the CDR3 reads TGCAGTGCTAGCCGGGGGCGAAATCAGCCCCAGCATTTT.

The V gene is TRBV6-1, the J gene TRBJ1-2, with D perhaps matching TRBD1 (6 bases). The CDR3 loop spans 15 amino acids. V was shortened by 8 bases and J by 4 bases, with 20 bases between the two germline ends. Germline V gene sequence: CDR1 MNHNS, CDR2 SASEGT. In nucleotides, the CDR3 is TGTGCCAGCCGTACCGGGACACCGAGAAGCTATGGCTACACCTTC. Residues: CASRTGTPRSYGYTF.

The chain combines TRBV7-2 with TRBJ2-3; D is unclear. This CDR3 has 15 amino acids. CDR1 SGHTA and CDR2 FQGNSA come from the germline V gene. V dropped 7 bases and J dropped 3 bases, with 17 bases sitting between them. CDR3 residues: CASTMLGSFTDTQYF. Here the CDR3 DNA reads TGTGCCAGCACCATGCTCGGATCTTTTACAGATACGCAGTATTTT.

The CDR3 nucleotides read TGTGCCAGCAGCCAAGCACGGGGGCAGGTCTATGGCTACACCTTC. It codes for CASSQARGQVYGYTF. This chain links TRBV3-1 with TRBJ1-2; possibly TRBD1 for D (6 bases). Trimming cost V 1 base and J 4 bases, with 13 bases left between them. Germline V gives CDR1 LGHDT, CDR2 YNNKEL (reference sequence). The CDR3 covers 15 residues.

This chain joins TRBV20-1 and TRBJ2-5; possibly TRBD2 for D (5 bases). Germline V CDR1 and CDR2: DFQATT, SNEGSKA (reference sequence). Trimming cost V 2 bases and J 1 base, with 17 bases left between them. The length of the CDR3 is 16 residues. The CDR3 DNA reads TGCAGTGCTAGACCTGATCTGAGGGCTACCCAAGAGACCCAGTACTTC. Translated: CSARPDLRATQETQYF.

The V gene is TRBV7-2, the J gene TRBJ2-5, with 8 bases lining up with TRBD2. Germline V gene data show CDR1 as SGHTA and CDR2 as FQGNSA. The CDR3 runs 14 residues. J gave up 2 bases and V 5 bases, and 4 bases lay outside the gene matches. The DNA of the CDR3 is TGTGCCAGCAGCAAAGGACTAGCACAAGAGACCCAGTACTTC. Its translation: CASSKGLAQETQYF.

This clonotype was found a few times. This chain links TRBV18 with TRBJ2-5; D unresolved. Trimming stripped 4 bases from V and 4 bases from J, with 10 bases between. Germline V gene lookup returns CDR1 KGHSH and CDR2 LQKENI. There are 13 residues in the CDR3. In nucleotides, the CDR3 is TGTGCCAGCTCACGGGATATGGGAGAGACCCAGTACTTC. Encoded protein: CASSRDMGETQYF. Full variable domain (outside the CDR3, taken from reference TRBV18 and TRBJ2-5): NAGVMQNPRHLVRRRGQEARLRCSPMKGHSHVYWYRQLPEEGLKFMVYLQKENIIDESGMPKERFSAEFPKEGPSILRIQQVVRGDSAAYFCASSRDMGETQYFGPGTRLLVL.

The rearrangement joins TRBV18 to TRBJ2-6, with a weak D call TRBD1 (5 bases). V was clipped by 0 bases and J by 9 bases, with 21 bases between them. Germline lookup yields CDR1 KGHSH and CDR2 LQKENI. The CDR3 totals 18 residues. CDR3 bases: TGTGCCAGCTCACCACCGAACCCTCCGAGGTTTAGGGGCAACGTCCTGACTTTC. Protein: CASSPPNPPRFRGNVLTF.

This clonotype was picked up a small number of times. For the CDR3, the DNA is TGTGCCAGCAGCTTATCAGGGGTTGAGCAGTTCTTC. This translates into CASSLSGVEQFF. The V and J genes are TRBV13 and TRBJ2-1, with D perhaps matching TRBD1 (6 bases). The germline V gene encodes CDR1 PRHDT and CDR2 FYEKMQ (reference sequence). There are 12 residues in the CDR3. V was pared by 2 bases and J by 9 bases, with 8 bases between.

This clonotype appeared a few times. The V and J genes are TRBV18 and TRBJ2-6; D might be TRBD1 (5 bases). This CDR3 spans 18 amino acids. From germline, CDR1 is KGHSH and CDR2 LQKENI. Between the trimmed V and J ends, which lost 3 bases and 0 bases, there was a span of 15 bases. The CDR3 reads CASSPLDTTNSGANVLTF. CDR3 bases: TGTGCCAGCTCACCTCTGGACACCACAAACTCTGGGGCCAACGTCCTGACTTTC. Full variable domain (remainder filled in from reference TRBV18 and TRBJ2-6): NAGVMQNPRHLVRRRGQEARLRCSPMKGHSHVYWYRQLPEEGLKFMVYLQKENIIDESGMPKERFSAEFPKEGPSILRIQQVVRGDSAAYFCASSPLDTTNSGANVLTFGAGSRLTVL.

This chain joins TRBV7-2 and TRBJ2-3; perhaps TRBD2 as D (6 bases). The CDR3 contains 14 residues. V was cut by 7 bases and J by 0 bases, with 11 bases left in between. Per germline, CDR1 SGHTA and CDR2 FQGNSA. Here the CDR3 DNA reads TGTGCCAGCACCCGTAGCGGTAGCACAGATACGCAGTATTTT. It specifies CASTRSGSTDTQYF.

This clonotype came up a few times. The J gene is TRBJ2-5, the V gene TRBV20-1; maybe TRBD1 (6 bases). The CDR3 spans 12 residues. From germline, CDR1 is DFQATT and CDR2 SNEGSKA (reference sequence). The ends were cut back, 5 bases at V and 2 bases at J, with 9 bases in the middle. CDR3 coding DNA: TGCAGTGCTCACAGGGAGCAAGAGACCCAGTACTTC. Translated, it gives CSAHREQETQYF.

This clonotype appeared a few times. The gene calls are TRBV10-3 and TRBJ1-2; 8 bases fit TRBD1. This CDR3 has 13 residues. Germline lookup yields CDR1 ENHRY and CDR2 SYGVKD. The V and J ends lost 6 bases and 3 bases, in that order; junction bases with no gene match: 3. CDR3 DNA sequence: TGTGCCATCAGCGCAGGGGGCGACTATGGCTACACCTTC. Its protein is CAISAGGDYGYTF.